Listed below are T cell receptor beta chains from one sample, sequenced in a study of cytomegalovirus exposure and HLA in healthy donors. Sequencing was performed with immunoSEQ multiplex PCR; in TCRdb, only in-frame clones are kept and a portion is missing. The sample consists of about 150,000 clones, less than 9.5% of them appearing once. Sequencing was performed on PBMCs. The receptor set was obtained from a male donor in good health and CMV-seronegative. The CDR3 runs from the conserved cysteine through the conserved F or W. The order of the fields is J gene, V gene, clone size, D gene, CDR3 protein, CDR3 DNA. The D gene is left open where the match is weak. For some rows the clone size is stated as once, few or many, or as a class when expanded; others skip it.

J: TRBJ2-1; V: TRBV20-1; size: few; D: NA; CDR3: CSATLEAEQFF; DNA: TGCAGTGCTACGCTAGAGGCTGAGCAGTTCTTC
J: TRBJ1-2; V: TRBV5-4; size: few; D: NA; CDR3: CASSLGGPILNYGYTF; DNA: TGTGCCAGCAGCTTGGGCGGTCCAATACTTAACTATGGCTACACCTTC
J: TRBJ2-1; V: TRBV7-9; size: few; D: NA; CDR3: CASSLERRDNEQFF; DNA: TGTGCCAGCAGCTTAGAACGACGGGACAATGAGCAGTTCTTC
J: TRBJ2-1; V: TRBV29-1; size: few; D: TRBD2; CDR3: CSVRGLAGESSYNEQFF; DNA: TGCAGCGTTCGCGGACTAGCGGGGGAGAGCTCCTACAATGAGCAGTTCTTC
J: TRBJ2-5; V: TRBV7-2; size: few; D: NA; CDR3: CASSLENSASRQTQYF; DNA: TGTGCCAGCAGCTTAGAGAATTCCGCTAGCCGGCAGACCCAGTACTTC
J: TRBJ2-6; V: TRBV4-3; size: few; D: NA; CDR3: CASSQPETGANVLTF; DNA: TGCGCCAGCAGCCAGCCGGAGACTGGGGCCAACGTCCTGACTTTC
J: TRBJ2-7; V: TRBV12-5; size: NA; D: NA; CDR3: CASGYQDSSYEQYF; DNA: TGTGCTAGTGGCTACCAGGACAGCTCCTACGAGCAGTACTTC
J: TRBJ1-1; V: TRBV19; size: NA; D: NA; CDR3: CASSIHPGRRDGGTEAFF; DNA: TGTGCCAGTAGTATCCACCCGGGACGGCGGGATGGGGGCACTGAAGCTTTCTTT
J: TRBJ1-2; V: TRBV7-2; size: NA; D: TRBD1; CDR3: CASSSTGAFYGYTF; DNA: TGTGCCAGCAGCTCGACAGGGGCGTTCTATGGCTACACCTTC
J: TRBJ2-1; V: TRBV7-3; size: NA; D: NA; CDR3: CASSGGNEQFF; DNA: TGTGCCAGCAGCGGGGGGAATGAGCAGTTCTTC
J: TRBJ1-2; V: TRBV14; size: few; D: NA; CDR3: CASRGGANGYTF; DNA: TGTGCCAGCAGAGGGGGGGCTAATGGCTACACCTTC
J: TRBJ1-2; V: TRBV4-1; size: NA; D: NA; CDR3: CASSPVLTDYGYTF; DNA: TGCGCCAGCAGCCCGGTTCTGACAGATTATGGCTACACCTTC
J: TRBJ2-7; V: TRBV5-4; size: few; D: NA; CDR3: CASSLGQGGLGEQYF; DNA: TGTGCCAGCAGCTTGGGACAGGGAGGTTTGGGCGAGCAGTACTTC